This T cell receptor (beta chain) derives from a study of identical twins. Findings and caveats of the study: Clonotypes of the beta chain that were abundant in cord blood carried fewer insertions (memory repertoires showed none).

The V end lost 6 bases, the J end lost 0 bases, and 10 bases lay between the germline ends. This CDR3 is 14 amino acids long. CDR1 and CDR2 (germline): SGHRS, YFSETQ. TCRdb used MiXCR to reprocess the 5' RACE reads, holding one entry per CDR3 protein. The sample has some 790,000 distinct CDR3 sequences; about 20% are singletons. Comment on this clonotype: The antigen is undetermined.

These data were also filed under a second study, of T cells expressing NK-cell markers. That work adds: Alpha-beta TCR T cells were the sole sorting target in several experiments, owing to an anti-gamma-delta TCR antibody.

The sequence came from a woman aged 18 to 35 in good health. The chain is built from TRBV5-1 and TRBJ2-1, with a tentative D call TRBD2 (6 bases). The sequencing input was PBMCs. The CDR3 protein is CASTGGGSYNEQFF. CDR3 nucleotide sequence: TGCGCCAGCACCGGGGGAGGCTCCTACAATGAGCAGTTCTTC.